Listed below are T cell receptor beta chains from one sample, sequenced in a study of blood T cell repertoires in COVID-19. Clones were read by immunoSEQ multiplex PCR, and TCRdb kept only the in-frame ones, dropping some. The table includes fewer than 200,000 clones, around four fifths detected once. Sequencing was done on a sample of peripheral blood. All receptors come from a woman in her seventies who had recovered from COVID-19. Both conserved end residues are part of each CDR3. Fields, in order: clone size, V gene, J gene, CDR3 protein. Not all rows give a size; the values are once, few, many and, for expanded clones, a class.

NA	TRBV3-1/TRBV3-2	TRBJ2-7	CASRGDSYEQYF
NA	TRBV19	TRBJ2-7	CASSPGGGTYEQYF
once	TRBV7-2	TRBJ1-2	CASSPNTGGPGYTF
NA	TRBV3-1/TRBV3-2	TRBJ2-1	CASSQEGSRRGASYNEQFF
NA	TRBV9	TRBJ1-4	CASSGAGINEKLFF
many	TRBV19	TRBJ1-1	CASTGGWGTEAFF
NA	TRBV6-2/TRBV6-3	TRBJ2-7	CASSYSRDYTSYEQYF
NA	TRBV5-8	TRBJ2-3	CASSLGGSDTQYF
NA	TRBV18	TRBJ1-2	CASSRPDRAGGYTF
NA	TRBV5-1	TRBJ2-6	CASSGVAGANVLTF
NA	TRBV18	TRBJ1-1	CASSLTRTEAFF
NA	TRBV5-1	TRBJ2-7	CASSGGGAAYEQYF
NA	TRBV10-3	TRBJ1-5	CASGGGNQPQHF
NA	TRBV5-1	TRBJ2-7	CASSSDLPDTQRVYEQYF
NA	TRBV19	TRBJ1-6	CASSIGDRAPSGLHF
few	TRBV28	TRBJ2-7	CASSFPGTGYEQYF
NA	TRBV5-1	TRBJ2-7	CASSSTGTSAYEQYF
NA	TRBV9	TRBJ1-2	CASSVVRDSPPYGYTF
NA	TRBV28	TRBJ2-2	CASSSRGTGELFF
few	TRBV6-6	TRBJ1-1	CASSYPKGLEAFF
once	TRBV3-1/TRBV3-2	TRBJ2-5	CASSPRGSRETQYF
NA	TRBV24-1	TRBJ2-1	CATSDPTGLAGATGEQFF
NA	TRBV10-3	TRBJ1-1	CAITRGQNTEAFF
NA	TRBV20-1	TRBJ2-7	CSASPPSGGYEQYF
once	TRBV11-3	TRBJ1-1	CASSGANTEAFF
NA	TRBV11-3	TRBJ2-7	CASSQRQGADYEQYF
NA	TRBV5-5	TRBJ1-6	CASSGQGAGGSPLHF
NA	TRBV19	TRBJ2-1	CASSSSGGALHEQFF
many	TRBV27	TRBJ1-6	CASSRGGWSPLHF
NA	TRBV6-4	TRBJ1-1	CASKTGPLNTEAFF
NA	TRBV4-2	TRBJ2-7	CASSQGSRRGGTYEQYF
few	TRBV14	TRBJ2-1	CASSHGHAGYNEQFF
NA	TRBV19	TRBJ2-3	CASSIGGYSSTDTQYF
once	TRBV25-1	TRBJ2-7	CASSELGGSDEQYF
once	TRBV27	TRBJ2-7	CASSSEAGWGYEQYF
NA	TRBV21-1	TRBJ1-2	CATPGQGVYGYTF
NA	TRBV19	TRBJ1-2	CASLQGYGYTF
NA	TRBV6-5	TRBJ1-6	CASSYGGTPNSPLHF
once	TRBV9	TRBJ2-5	CASSPYGAGQETQYF
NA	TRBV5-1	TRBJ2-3	CASNSGASGRTDTQYF
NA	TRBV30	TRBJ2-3	CAWMARSGMGTDTQYF
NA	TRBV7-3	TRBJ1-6	CASSAFGDSPLHF
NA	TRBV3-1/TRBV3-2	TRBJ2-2	CASSQVGFAGMNTGELFF
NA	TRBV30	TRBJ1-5	CAWSPGGYGNQPQHF
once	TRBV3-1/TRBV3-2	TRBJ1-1	CASSLQAFMNTEAFF
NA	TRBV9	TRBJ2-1	CASSVELALSNEQFF
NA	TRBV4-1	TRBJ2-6	CASTPSGGPLSGANVLTF
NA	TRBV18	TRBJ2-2	CASSKAGAPNTGELFF
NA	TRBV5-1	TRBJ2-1	CASSPGQGPYNEQFF
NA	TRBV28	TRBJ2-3	CASTVGQSTDTQYF